What follows is one T cell receptor (beta chain) and its context. Its antigen is unidentified. The sample is drawn from a study of cytomegalovirus exposure and HLA in healthy donors. Findings and caveats of the study: Follow-up analysis later connected one missense variant in DCLRE1C with trimming of TCR beta V- and J-genes.

The CDR3 contains 14 residues. CDR1 and CDR2 from the germline V gene are MNHEY and SVGAGI. V gave up 5 bases and J gave up 1 base; unmatched junction bases: 1. This PCR relied on a set of 60 Vbeta primers and 13 Jbeta primers. The table came from immunoSEQ multiplex PCR; TCRdb's copy has only in-frame clones and leaves some out. The data hold 150,000 to 180,000 clones, with 74% observed a single time. At the time of sampling, donors were nominally healthy, though unrecorded immune exposures were likely. The rearrangement links TRBV6-5 to TRBJ1-1, with 10 bases fitting TRBD1. The clonotype originates from a young man in good health and CMV-seronegative. The specimen was PBMCs. The CDR3 here is CASSRQGANTEAFF. CDR3 DNA sequence: TGTGCCAGCAGTAGACAGGGGGCGAACACTGAAGCTTTCTTT.